This T cell receptor beta chain was recorded in a study of control samples from healthy donors and cancer patients. Libraries were prepared by immunoSEQ multiplex PCR; TCRdb keeps only in-frame clonotypes and omits some of them. The sample shows 70,000 to 85,000 clones, 90% to 95% of them seen only once. Sample: blood. This TCR was recovered from a man aged 50 to 60 in good health.

CDR3 nucleotides: TGCAGCGCCCGGGGTGGCTCCGCTCACGAGCAGTACTTC. This codes for CSARGGSAHEQYF. The chain uses TRBV29-1 and TRBJ2-7; TRBD2 is a possible D gene (5 bases). V lost 7 bases, J lost 5 bases, and 18 bases lay in between. The CDR3 is 13 amino acids. Per germline, CDR1 SQVTM and CDR2 ANQGSEA.